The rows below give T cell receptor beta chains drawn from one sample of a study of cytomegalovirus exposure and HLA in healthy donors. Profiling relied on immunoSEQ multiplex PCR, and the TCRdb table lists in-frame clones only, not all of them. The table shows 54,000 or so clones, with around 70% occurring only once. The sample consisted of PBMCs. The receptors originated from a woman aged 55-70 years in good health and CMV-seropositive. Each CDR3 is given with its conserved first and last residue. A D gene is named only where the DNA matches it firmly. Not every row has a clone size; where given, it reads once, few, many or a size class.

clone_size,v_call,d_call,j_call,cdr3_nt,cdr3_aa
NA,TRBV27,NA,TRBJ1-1,TGTGCCAGCAGTTTATCGGGGGCGCTGGGCACTGAAGCTTTCTTT,CASSLSGALGTEAFF
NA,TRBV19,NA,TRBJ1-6,TGTGCCAGTAGTATGGCCAGGTGGGATTCACCCCTCCACTTT,CASSMARWDSPLHF
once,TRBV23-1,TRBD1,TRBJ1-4,TGCGCCAGCAGTGTTCAGCCAGGGGGGATGACTAATGAAAAACTGTTTTTT,CASSVQPGGMTNEKLFF
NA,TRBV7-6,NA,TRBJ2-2,TGTGCCAGCAGCTGGGGACAAACTAGCACCGGGGAGCTGTTTTTT,CASSWGQTSTGELFF
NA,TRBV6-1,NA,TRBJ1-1,TGTGCCAGCAGTGCCCAGGGTTACACTGAAGCTTTCTTT,CASSAQGYTEAFF
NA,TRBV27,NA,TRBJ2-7,TGTGCCAGCAGCCGGGGGGCCCCTTACGAGCAGTACTTC,CASSRGAPYEQYF
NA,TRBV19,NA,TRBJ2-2,TGTGCCAGTAGTGTACTTCAGGGATTTAGCGGGGAGCTGTTTTTT,CASSVLQGFSGELFF
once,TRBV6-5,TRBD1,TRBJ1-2,TGTGCCAGCAGTTACGACAGGGCCTTTGGCGGCTACACCTTC,CASSYDRAFGGYTF
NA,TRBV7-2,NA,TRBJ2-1,TGTGCCAGCAGCCCGGGACACCTAGAGCAGTTCTTC,CASSPGHLEQFF
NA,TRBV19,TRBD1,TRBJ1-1,TGTGCCAGTAGTATACCTCGGACAGGGAACACTGAAGCTTTCTTT,CASSIPRTGNTEAFF
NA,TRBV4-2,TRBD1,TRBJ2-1,TGTGCCAGCAGCCAAGGGGTGACAGGGAGCTCCTACAATGAGCAGTTCTTC,CASSQGVTGSSYNEQFF
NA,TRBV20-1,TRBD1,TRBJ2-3,TGCAGTGCGGACAGGGGTCATACGCAGTATTTT,CSADRGHTQYF
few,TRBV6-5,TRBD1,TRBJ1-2,TGTGCCAGCAGTTACCTTAACAGGGGGCGTGGGGGCTACACCTTC,CASSYLNRGRGGYTF
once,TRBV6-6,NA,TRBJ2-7,TGTGCCAGCAGCTTGACTAATACCTACGAGCAGTACTTC,CASSLTNTYEQYF
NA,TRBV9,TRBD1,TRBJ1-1,TGTGCCAGCAGCCGGCAGGGGACAGGGTTGAACACTGAAGCTTTCTTT,CASSRQGTGLNTEAFF
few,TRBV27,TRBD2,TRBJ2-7,TGTGCCAGCACCCCACTAGCGGGGTCCTACGAGCAGTACTTC,CASTPLAGSYEQYF
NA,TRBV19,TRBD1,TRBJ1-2,TGTGCCAGTAGTATGGGGCAGGGGGCGATCAACTATGGCTACACCTTC,CASSMGQGAINYGYTF
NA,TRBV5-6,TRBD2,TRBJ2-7,TGTGCCAGCAGCCGGGGGGGAATTATGGTCTACGAGCAGTACTTC,CASSRGGIMVYEQYF
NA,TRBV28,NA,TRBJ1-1,TGTGCCAGCAGTACGCTGACAGGATCTAAAGCTTTCTTT,CASSTLTGSKAFF
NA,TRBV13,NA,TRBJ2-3,TGTGCCAGCAGCACCAGGGACTCCTTGAAGTATTTT,CASSTRDSLKYF
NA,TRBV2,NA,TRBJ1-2,TGTGCCAGCAGTGAAGGAGCAGGGTCCTATGGCTACACCTTC,CASSEGAGSYGYTF
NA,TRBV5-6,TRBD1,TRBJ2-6,TGTGCCAGCAGCGATCTTGCCCGGGACAGACTCTCTGGGGCCAACGTCCTGACTTTC,CASSDLARDRLSGANVLTF
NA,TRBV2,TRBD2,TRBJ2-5,TGTGCCAGCAGTCTAGGGTCTAGCGGGTACCAAGAGACCCAGTACTTC,CASSLGSSGYQETQYF
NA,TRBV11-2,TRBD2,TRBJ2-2,TGTGCCAGCAGCTTAGAAGCGGGGGGGATCGGGAAGGCCGGGGAGCTGTTTTTT,CASSLEAGGIGKAGELFF
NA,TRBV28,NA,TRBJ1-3,TGTGCCAGCAGATTACAGCGATCTGGAAACACCATATATTTT,CASRLQRSGNTIYF
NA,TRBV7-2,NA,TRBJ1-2,TGTGCCAGCAGCTTAGCTAACTATGGATACACCTTC,CASSLANYGYTF
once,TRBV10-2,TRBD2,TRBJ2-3,TGCGCCAGCAGCCCTTTGGCGGGGGGGATTGGGCAGTATTTT,CASSPLAGGIGQYF
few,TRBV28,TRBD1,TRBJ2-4,TGTGCCAGCAGTTCAGACAGGGACGTCGCTTACATTCAGTACTTC,CASSSDRDVAYIQYF
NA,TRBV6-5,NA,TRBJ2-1,TGTGCCAGCAGTTTGGGCAGCACCTCCTACAATGAGCAGTTCTTC,CASSLGSTSYNEQFF
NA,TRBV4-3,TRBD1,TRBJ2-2,TGCGCCAGCAGCCAAGAAGATCTTTCGGGACAGAGTTACACCGGGGAGCTGTTTTTT,CASSQEDLSGQSYTGELFF
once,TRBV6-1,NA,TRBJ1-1,TGTGCCAGCAGTGATGTCCCAATGAACACTGAAGCTTTCTTT,CASSDVPMNTEAFF